The next 5 T cell receptor beta chains were all read from a single sample in a study of response to subunit inactivated influenza vaccine. TCRdb called the RT-PCR reads again in MiXCR, with one record for every CDR3 protein. The table includes about 190,000 distinct CDR3 sequences, about an eighth detected once. The input for sequencing was CD8+ T cells sorted from PBMCs, taken about 5 days after vaccination. Receptors were obtained from a man over 45 who received an inactivated influenza vaccine.

V usage is TRBV4-2 and J usage is TRBJ1-1; D unclear. CDR1 is LGHNA and CDR2 is YNFKEQ in the germline V gene. V dropped 0 bases and J dropped 4 bases, with 12 bases sitting between them. This CDR3 is 15 amino acids long. The CDR3 sequence: CASSQDIWAGTEAFF. CDR3 sequence (DNA): TGTGCCAGCAGCCAAGATATATGGGCCGGCACTGAAGCTTTCTTT.

This clonotype was seen a few times. The J gene is TRBJ1-6, the V gene TRBV12-5, with D possibly being TRBD1 (6 bases). The CDR3 runs to 16 residues. CDR1 and CDR2 from the germline V gene are LGHNT and FRNRAP. V dropped 2 bases and J dropped 9 bases, with 17 bases sitting between them. In nucleotides, the CDR3 is TGTGCTAGTGGTTTGTGTACAGGGTCTTATTGTTCACCCCTCCACTTT. Its protein is CASGLCTGSYCSPLHF.

This clonotype was seen more than once but under ten times. The V and J genes are TRBV6-5 and TRBJ1-1; the D is unclear. V lost 2 bases and J 7 bases, leaving 17 bases between the germline ends. Per the germline V gene, CDR1 is MNHEY and CDR2 is SVGAGI. CDR3 length equals 15 residues. CDR3 sequence reads: CASSYEAGNSLEAFF. The CDR3 region has the DNA TGTGCCAGCAGTTACGAGGCAGGAAATTCGCTTGAAGCTTTCTTT.

DNA of the CDR3: TGTGCCAGCAGCGTAGTGGGGGCGGGAGCGTCAGATACGCAGTATTTT. This gives the protein CASSVVGAGASDTQYF. This chain connects TRBV9 to TRBJ2-3, with D possibly being TRBD2 (7 bases). V was cut by 0 bases and J by 4 bases, with 15 bases left in between. Germline V gives CDR1 SGDLS, CDR2 YYNGEE. The CDR3 totals 16 residues.

This clonotype occurred a few times. The chain carries TRBV2 and TRBJ2-7, with 11 bases aligning to TRBD2. Germline CDR1 reads SNHLY; CDR2 reads FYNNEI. Trimming took 6 bases from V and 3 from J; bases not matched to a gene: 13. This CDR3 has 17 residues. CDR3 sequence (DNA): TGTGCCAGCAGCTCACTAGCGGGGGCCCCGCTCGACTACGAGCAGTACTTC. This encodes CASSSLAGAPLDYEQYF.